This T cell receptor beta chain was identified during a study of blood T cell repertoires in COVID-19. Study overall: The United States, Italy and Spain were the sources of the acute and convalescent COVID-19 samples.

Per the authors' pipeline: Nucleated cell counts were estimated from reference gene primer amplification. The data were produced by immunoSEQ multiplex PCR, yet TCRdb's version contains in-frame clones alone and is incomplete. D and trimming come from the DNA, and the V and J calls and clone size come from that table. The data hold around 250,000 clones, with around 86% observed a single time. Germline V gene sequence: CDR1 MDHEN, CDR2 SYDVKM. This CDR3 is built from 15 residues. The V end was cut by 3 bases, the J end by 5 bases, with 16 bases between. The sequence was obtained from a man aged 25-45 years who had recovered from COVID-19. The V call is TRBV28, the J call TRBJ1-1; no clear D. The sequenced sample consisted of peripheral blood. The CDR3 spells CASSFPGRTWTEAFF. The CDR3 DNA sequence: TGTGCCAGCAGTTTCCCCGGACGGACTTGGACTGAAGCTTTCTTT.